This TCR beta chain was documented in a study of T-cell memory formation after mild COVID-19. V lost 8 bases to trimming and J lost 6 bases, with 8 bases between them. CDR3 length: 10 residues. The germline gives CDR1 SEHNR, CDR2 FQNEAQ (reference sequence). This clonotype was observed at least ten times. TCRdb redid the calling of the 5' RACE reads with MiXCR, one entry per CDR3 protein. The sample gives about 12,000 distinct CDR3 sequences, roughly 15% of which show up once; about 54% is in the top ten. The rearrangement links TRBV7-9 to TRBJ2-7; D call uncertain. The receptor was isolated from a man between 18 and 35 years old who had mild COVID-19 (a few samples of this study predate the infection). Cell type and time point are not known. Sequencing was done on a sample of PBMCs or a T cell subset sorted from them (not recorded which). The CDR3 nucleotides read TGTGCCAGCGGAGAGGCCGAGCAGTACTTC. This sequence encodes CASGEAEQYF.